This passage covers 5 T cell receptor beta chains from one sample sequenced in a study of OX40 agonist ivuxolimab in advanced cancers. Method: immunoSEQ multiplex PCR; TCRdb's copy keeps in-frame clones and lacks some. The sample has 100,000 to 110,000 clones, approximately 90% seen once. The sample was CD4+ or CD8+ T cells sorted from blood, taken in a trial of the OX40 agonist ivuxolimab. These receptors all come from an adult with an advanced solid tumor such as melanoma, head and neck, liver or kidney cancer.

This chain joins TRBV6-1 and TRBJ2-1; 8 positions agree with TRBD2. The CDR3 covers 15 residues. Per germline, CDR1 MNHNS and CDR2 SASEGT. J lost 4 bases, V lost 2 bases, and 4 bases had no gene match. The DNA of the CDR3 is TGTGCCAGCAGTGAACTCGGGAGGGCATACAATGAGCAGTTCTTC. It yields the protein CASSELGRAYNEQFF.

A few counts support this clone. V is TRBV4-3 and J is TRBJ2-1, with 7 nucleotides matching TRBD2. The CDR3 is 15 residues long. Germline CDR1 is LGHNA and CDR2 is YSLEER. Losses at the gene ends were 4 bases for V and 8 bases for J; bases not matched to a gene: 11. The CDR3 bases are TGCGCCAGCAGCCGGGGGAGGGAGGGCCTCTATGAGCAGTTCTTC. Its protein product is CASSRGREGLYEQFF.

The genes are TRBV29-1 and TRBJ2-1; 13 bases line up with TRBD2. The germline V gene encodes CDR1 SQVTM and CDR2 ANQGSEA. The CDR3 is 17 residues long. Losses at the gene ends were 4 bases for V and 4 bases for J; bases not matched to a gene: 10. CDR3 sequence reads: CSVAGLAGSPMYNEQFF. CDR3 nucleotide sequence: TGCAGCGTTGCGGGACTAGCGGGATCCCCCATGTACAATGAGCAGTTCTTC.

The chain has TRBV7-8 and TRBJ1-2; 9 nucleotides agree with TRBD1. The CDR3 extends over 15 amino acids. The V gene's germline CDR1 is SGHVS and CDR2 FQNEAQ. Trimming cost V 1 base and J 5 bases; bases outside gene matches: 5. CDR3 in amino acids: CASSLGDREGYGYTF. The DNA of the CDR3 is TGTGCCAGCAGCTTAGGGGACAGGGAAGGGTATGGCTACACCTTC. The variable domain in full, completed from reference TRBV7-8 and TRBJ1-2, reads GAGVSQSPRYKVAKRGQDVALRCDPISGHVSLFWYQQALGQGPEFLTYFQNEAQLDKSGLPSDRFFAERPEGSVSTLKIQRTQQEDSAVYLCASSLGDREGYGYTFGSGTRLTVV.

The chain recombines TRBV19 with TRBJ1-2; D remains ambiguous. CDR1 LNHDA and CDR2 SQIVND come from the germline V gene (reference sequence). The CDR3 loop spans 13 amino acids. Trimming took off 7 bases at V and 8 bases at J, with 17 bases between the two ends. CDR3 bases: TGTGCCAGTAAGGTATTAGGACGGGAGGGCTACACCTTC. Translation: CASKVLGREGYTF.